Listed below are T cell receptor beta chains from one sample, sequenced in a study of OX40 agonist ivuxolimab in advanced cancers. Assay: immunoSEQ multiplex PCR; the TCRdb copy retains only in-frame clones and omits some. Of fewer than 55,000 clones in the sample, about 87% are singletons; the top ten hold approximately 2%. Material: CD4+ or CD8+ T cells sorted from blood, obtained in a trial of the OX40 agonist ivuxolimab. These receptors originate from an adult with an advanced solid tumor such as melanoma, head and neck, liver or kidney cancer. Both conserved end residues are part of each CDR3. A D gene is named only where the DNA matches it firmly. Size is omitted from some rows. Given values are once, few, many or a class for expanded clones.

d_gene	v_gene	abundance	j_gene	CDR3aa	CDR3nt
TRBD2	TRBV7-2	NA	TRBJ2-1	CASSLRSGSGNEQFF	TGTGCCAGCAGCCTGAGAAGCGGGAGCGGCAATGAGCAGTTCTTC
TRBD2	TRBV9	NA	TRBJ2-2	CASSLLAGLNTGELFF	TGTGCCAGCAGCCTCCTAGCGGGGCTGAACACCGGGGAGCTGTTTTTT
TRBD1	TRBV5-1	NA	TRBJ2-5	CASGKDRGGETQYF	TGCGCCAGCGGAAAGGACAGGGGAGGGGAGACCCAGTACTTC
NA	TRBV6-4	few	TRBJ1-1	CASRPRRTGFF	TGTGCCAGCAGGCCCCGGAGGACGGGCTTCTTT
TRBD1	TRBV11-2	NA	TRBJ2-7	CASRRQGPPYEQYF	TGTGCCAGCAGACGACAGGGCCCTCCCTACGAGCAGTACTTC
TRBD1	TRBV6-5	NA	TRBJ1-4	CASRPLTGKHEKLFF	TGTGCCAGCAGACCACTGACAGGGAAACACGAAAAACTGTTTTTT
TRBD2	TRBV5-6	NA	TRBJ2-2	CASSPSLAGGTGELFF	TGTGCCAGCAGCCCAAGTCTAGCGGGAGGGACCGGGGAGCTGTTTTTT
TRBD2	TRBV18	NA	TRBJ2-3	CASSTSEATDTQYF	TGTGCCAGCTCGACTAGCGAAGCCACAGATACGCAGTATTTT
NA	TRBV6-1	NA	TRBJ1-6	CASSERGRNSPLHF	TGTGCCAGCAGTGAGCGGGGTCGCAATTCACCCCTCCACTTT
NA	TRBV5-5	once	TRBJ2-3	CASSGTGTADTQYF	TGTGCCAGCAGCGGGACTGGAACGGCAGATACGCAGTATTTT
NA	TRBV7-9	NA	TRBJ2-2	CASSLSGNTGELFF	TGTGCCAGCAGCTTATCGGGAAACACCGGGGAGCTGTTTTTT
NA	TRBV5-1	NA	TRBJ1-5	CASSLEGLGQPQHF	TGCGCCAGCAGCCTTGAGGGGCTGGGGCAGCCCCAGCATTTT
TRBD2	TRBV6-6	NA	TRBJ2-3	CASSPPGGADTQYF	TGTGCCAGCAGTCCCCCGGGAGGGGCAGATACGCAGTATTTT
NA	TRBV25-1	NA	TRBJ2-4	CASSFLGNIQYF	TGTGCCAGCAGTTTCTTGGGGAACATTCAGTACTTC
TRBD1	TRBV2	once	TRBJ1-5	CASSANTGGQPQHF	TGTGCCAGCAGTGCGAACACAGGGGGTCAGCCCCAGCATTTT
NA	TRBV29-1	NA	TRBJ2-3	CSVESGWADTDTQYF	TGCAGCGTTGAATCGGGTTGGGCGGACACAGATACGCAGTATTTT
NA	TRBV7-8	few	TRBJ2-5	CASSFRGGFQETQYF	TGTGCCAGCAGCTTCAGGGGGGGTTTCCAAGAGACCCAGTACTTC
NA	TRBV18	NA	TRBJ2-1	CASSQGQYNEQFF	TGTGCCAGCTCCCAAGGACAGTACAATGAGCAGTTCTTC
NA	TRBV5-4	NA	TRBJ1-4	CASSLDVVGGAREKLFF	TGTGCCAGCAGCTTGGACGTAGTGGGAGGGGCGCGCGAAAAACTGTTTTTT
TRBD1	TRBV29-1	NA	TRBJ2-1	CSSAPRQGMYEQFF	TGCAGCTCTGCCCCCCGACAGGGGATGTATGAGCAGTTCTTC
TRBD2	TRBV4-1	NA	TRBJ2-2	CASSQAPLAGVFPGELFF	TGCGCCAGCAGCCAAGCCCCCCTAGCGGGAGTATTCCCCGGGGAGCTGTTTTTT
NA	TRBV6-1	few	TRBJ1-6	CASSEAYPENSPLHF	TGTGCCAGCAGTGAGGCTTACCCCGAAAATTCACCCCTCCACTTT
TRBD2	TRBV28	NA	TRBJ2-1	CASSESSGYTYEQFF	TGTGCCAGCAGTGAGTCTAGCGGGTATACGTATGAGCAGTTCTTC
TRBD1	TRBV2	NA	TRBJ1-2	CASLSRQGVYGYTF	TGTGCCAGCCTGTCCAGACAGGGGGTTTATGGCTACACCTTC
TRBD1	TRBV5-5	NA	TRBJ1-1	CASSFGQAGTEAFF	TGTGCCAGCAGCTTCGGACAGGCGGGAACTGAAGCTTTCTTT
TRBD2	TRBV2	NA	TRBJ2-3	CASSFTSGVDTQYF	TGTGCCAGCAGCTTTACTAGCGGGGTGGATACGCAGTATTTT
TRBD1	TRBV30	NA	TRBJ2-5	CAWGDRDEETQYF	TGTGCCTGGGGGGACAGGGACGAAGAGACCCAGTACTTC
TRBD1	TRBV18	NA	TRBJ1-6	CASSPTGNNSPLHF	TGTGCCAGCTCACCGACAGGGAATAATTCACCCCTCCACTTT
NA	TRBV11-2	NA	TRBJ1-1	CASSFSGRGNTEAFF	TGTGCCAGCAGCTTTTCCGGCAGGGGGAACACTGAAGCTTTCTTT
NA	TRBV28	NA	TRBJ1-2	CASSLSYYGYTF	TGTGCCAGCAGTTTATCTTACTATGGCTACACCTTC
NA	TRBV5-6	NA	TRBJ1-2	CASSSFLQGSNYGYTF	TGTGCCAGCAGCTCATTCCTACAGGGATCAAACTATGGCTACACCTTC
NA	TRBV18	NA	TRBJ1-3	CASSPLLQNSGNTIYF	TGTGCCAGCTCACCTCTCCTCCAAAATTCTGGAAACACCATATATTTT
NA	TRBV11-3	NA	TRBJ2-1	CASSSNMGEQFF	TGTGCCAGCAGCTCCAACATGGGTGAGCAGTTCTTC
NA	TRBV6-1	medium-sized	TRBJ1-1	CASSRQVYTEAFF	TGTGCCAGCAGTAGACAGGTCTACACTGAAGCTTTCTTT
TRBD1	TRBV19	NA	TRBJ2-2	CASGPGDRDTGELFF	TGTGCCAGTGGACCAGGGGACAGGGACACCGGGGAGCTGTTTTTT
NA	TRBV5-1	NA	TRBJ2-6	CASSFTGAGANVLTF	TGCGCCAGCAGCTTTACAGGTGCTGGGGCCAACGTCCTGACTTTC
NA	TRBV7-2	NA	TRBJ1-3	CASSFVTSGNTIYF	TGTGCCAGCAGCTTTGTTACCTCTGGAAACACCATATATTTT
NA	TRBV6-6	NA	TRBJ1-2	CASSWQSNYGYTF	TGTGCCAGCAGCTGGCAATCTAACTATGGCTACACCTTC
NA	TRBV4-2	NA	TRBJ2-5	CASSQGVGSSGQETQYF	TGTGCCAGCAGCCAAGGGGTCGGCAGTTCAGGCCAAGAGACCCAGTACTTC
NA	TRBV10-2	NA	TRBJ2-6	CASITEGTVNSGANVLTF	TGCGCCAGCATTACGGAGGGGACAGTTAATTCGGGGGCCAACGTCCTGACTTTC
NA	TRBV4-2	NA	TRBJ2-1	CASSQDRAVEQFF	TGTGCCAGCAGCCAAGATAGGGCAGTCGAGCAGTTCTTC
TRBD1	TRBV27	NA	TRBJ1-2	CASSLFSGTANYGYTF	TGTGCCAGCAGTTTATTCTCCGGGACAGCTAACTATGGCTACACCTTC
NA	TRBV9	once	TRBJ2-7	CASSVEGRTTYEQYF	TGTGCCAGCAGCGTAGAGGGGAGGACGACCTACGAGCAGTACTTC
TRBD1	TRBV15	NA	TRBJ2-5	CATSRDGLGDRQETQYF	TGTGCCACCAGCAGAGATGGGCTAGGGGACAGACAAGAGACCCAGTACTTC
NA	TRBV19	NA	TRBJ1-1	CASSPDRQQNTEAFF	TGTGCCAGTAGTCCCGACCGACAGCAGAACACTGAAGCTTTCTTT
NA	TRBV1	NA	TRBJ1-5	CTSSQEGRGQGILRSNQPQHF	TGCACCAGCAGCCAAGAGGGGCGGGGACAGGGCATCTTGAGAAGCAATCAGCCCCAGCATTTT
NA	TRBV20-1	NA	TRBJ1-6	CSARGQTPLHF	TGCAGTGCTAGAGGCCAGACACCCCTCCACTTT
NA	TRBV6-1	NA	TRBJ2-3	CASTGMSTDTQYF	TGTGCCAGCACCGGAATGAGCACAGATACGCAGTATTTT
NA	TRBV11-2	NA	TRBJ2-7	CVSSLDTPLDEQYF	TGTGTCAGCAGCTTAGATACCCCTCTGGACGAGCAGTACTTC
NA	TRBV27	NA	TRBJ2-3	CASSRQVSVDTQYF	TGTGCCAGTAGTAGACAGGTTTCAGTAGATACGCAGTATTTT
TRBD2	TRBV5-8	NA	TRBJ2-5	CASSAGGWRETQYF	TGTGCCAGCAGTGCGGGGGGCTGGCGAGAGACCCAGTACTTC
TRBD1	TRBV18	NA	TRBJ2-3	CASSPGTGGADTQYF	TGTGCCAGCTCACCCGGGACAGGGGGTGCAGATACGCAGTATTTT
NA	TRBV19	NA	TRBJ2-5	CATRAGNQETQYF	TGTGCCACGCGGGCGGGCAACCAAGAGACCCAGTACTTC